This record concerns one T cell receptor (beta chain) sequence. Its specificity is not known. Brentuximab vedotin exposure varied, and every patient relapsed after autologous stem cell transplantation. The table came from immunoSEQ multiplex PCR; TCRdb's copy has only in-frame clones and leaves some out. The sample consists of 120,000 to 150,000 clones, around 73% of them appearing once. The entry originates in a study of PD-1 blockade in classical Hodgkin lymphoma. For the study at large: It was nivolumab at 3 mg/kg, given intravenously every 2 weeks, that patients received.

General study findings and limits: Relative to healthy donors, newly diagnosed patients reportedly had lower baseline TCR diversity, which was reported as lower still in relapsed/refractory patients. It was CD4+ TCR diversity, not CD8+, that rose significantly by C4D1.

This CDR3 has 13 residues. Germline V CDR1 and CDR2: LNHDA, SQIVND (reference sequence). The V gene end was trimmed by 8 bases and the J gene end by 5 bases; junction bases not matched to a gene: 7. The sequence was collected from a human donor with classical Hodgkin lymphoma. The genes are TRBV19 and TRBJ1-2, with 8 positions matching TRBD1. Source: peripheral blood mononuclear cells (PBMCs), taken before the second cycle of nivolumab. CDR3 bases: TGTGCCAGTTCCCCAGGGGGCGAGTATGGCTACACCTTC. Its protein is CASSPGGEYGYTF.